This passage covers 24 T cell receptor beta chains from one sample sequenced in a study of blood T cells in healthy people across ages. A J-beta primer mix and a sample-barcoded 5' primer were used in a second PCR of about 7 to 12 cycles. MiXCR, applied by TCRdb to the 5' RACE reads, yields one record per CDR3 protein. Of some 1.5 million distinct CDR3 sequences in the sample, under 30% are singletons; the top ten hold around 7.7%. Sequencing input: blood. Source of these receptors: a woman younger than 45 in good health.

This chain links TRBV5-1 with TRBJ1-1, with 9 bases matching TRBD1. CDR3 length: 15 amino acids. After removal of 4 bases from V and 6 bases from J, the junction contained 10 bases not matched to a gene. Germline CDR1 is SGHRS and CDR2 is YFSETQ. The CDR3: CASSALTGGSAEAFF. The CDR3 DNA reads TGCGCCAGCAGCGCTCTTACAGGGGGCTCCGCTGAAGCTTTCTTT.

V gene TRBV7-2 combines with J gene TRBJ2-5; D is possibly TRBD2 (7 bases). The V end was cut by 8 bases, the J end by 6 bases, with 16 bases between. The germline V gene encodes CDR1 SGHTA and CDR2 FQGNSA. The CDR3 contains 13 residues. In nucleotides, the CDR3 is TGTGCCAGCGGGGGGGCCCCAGGACAGACCCAGTACTTC. Translation: CASGGAPGQTQYF.

This chain connects TRBV4-1 to TRBJ2-5, with unresolved D. The V gene lost 6 bases and the J gene lost 5 bases, with 19 bases spanning the gap. The CDR3 is 15 residues long. In germline, CDR1 is MGHRA, CDR2 YSYEKL. CDR3 protein: CASSTPGTSWETQYF. The CDR3, as DNA: TGCGCCAGCAGTACCCCAGGAACAAGCTGGGAGACCCAGTACTTC.

There are many counts of this clonotype. The J gene is TRBJ1-1, the V gene TRBV12-3 or TRBV12-4; D is undetermined. This CDR3 contains 13 residues. V was clipped by 5 bases and J by 3 bases, with 10 bases between them. DNA for the CDR3: TGTGCCAGCAGTCCAACCCGAGACACTGAAGCTTTCTTT. This translates into CASSPTRDTEAFF.

This clonotype turned up a few times. The chain links TRBV9 to TRBJ1-6, with D perhaps matching TRBD1 (6 bases). Deletions cut 4 bases from V and 10 bases from J, with 18 bases between. The length of the CDR3 is 15 residues. CDR1 and CDR2 (germline): SGDLS, YYNGEE. The DNA of the CDR3 is TGTGCCAGCAGCCGTATCGCTTTTGGGGGCTCACCCCTCCACTTT. Translated: CASSRIAFGGSPLHF.

To note about this clonotype: The junction departs from germline at one end; a sequencing error may be responsible. The rearrangement links TRBV7-9 to TRBJ2-1; 14 bases align to TRBD2. CDR3 length: 16 amino acids. Germline V gene lookup returns CDR1 SEHNR and CDR2 FQNEAQ (reference sequence). The CDR3 loop is CTSSPGGLAGGLGQFF. The CDR3 DNA sequence: TGTACCAGCAGCCCTGGAGGACTAGCGGGGGGATTGGGGCAGTTCTTC.

This clonotype occurred many times. The rearrangement links TRBV29-1 to TRBJ2-7; the match to TRBD1 covers 8 bases. The V and J ends lost 1 base and 3 bases, in that order; junction bases with no gene match: 11. CDR3 length equals 16 residues. Germline values: CDR1 SQVTM, CDR2 ANQGSEA. CDR3 coding DNA: TGCAGCGTTGAAGGAGGGGGCCAGGGGGCGAACTACGAGCAGTACTTC. Its protein is CSVEGGGQGANYEQYF.

This clonotype was seen only a few times. The CDR3 nucleotides are TGCGCCAGCAGCTTGGTTACAGGGGGCGAGGATACGCAGTATTTT. It codes for CASSLVTGGEDTQYF. The V and J genes are TRBV5-1 and TRBJ2-3; 9 bases are a match to TRBD1. CDR3 length: 15 amino acids. Trimming at V came to 0 bases and at J to 6 bases, leaving 5 bases not matched to a gene. Germline CDR1 reads SGHRS; CDR2 reads YFSETQ.

In this sample, this clonotype turned up a few times. A much larger clone differs by one base, so this may be a read error. J is TRBJ2-4 and V is TRBV6-1; D possibly corresponds to TRBD2 (6 bases). CDR1 and CDR2 from the germline V gene are MNHNS and SASEGT. The germline V and J ends were trimmed by 7 bases and 13 bases, with 20 bases remaining between them. This CDR3 comprises 13 residues. The DNA for the CDR3 is TGTGCCAGCATCCGGGACTCCTACAATGAGCAGTACTTC. It is translated as CASIRDSYNEQYF.

The CDR3 loop reads CASSGTGTHQPQHF. In DNA, the CDR3 is TGTGCCAGCAGTGGGACAGGGACCCATCAGCCCCAGCATTTT. The chain joins TRBV12-3 or TRBV12-4 to TRBJ1-5; 9 bases map to TRBD1. The CDR3 is made up of 14 amino acids. V dropped 5 bases and J dropped 5; count of bases not matched to a gene: 4.

This clonotype was seen once. A read error is possible here, since a much larger clone lies one base away. V usage is TRBV12-3 or TRBV12-4 and J usage is TRBJ2-3; no definite D call. The germline V and J ends were trimmed by 5 bases and 4 bases, with 13 bases remaining between them. The CDR3 has 14 residues. CDR3: CASSPRGRADTQYF. CDR3 nucleotide sequence: TGTGCCAGCAGTCCTAGAGGTCGGGCAGATACGCAGTATTTT.

The chain carries TRBV24-1 and TRBJ1-2; 9 bases are shared with TRBD1. This CDR3 spans 17 amino acids. The V and J ends lost 5 bases and 2 bases, in that order; junction bases with no gene match: 11. Germline CDR1 KGHDR, CDR2 SFDVKD. The CDR3: CATSGPQQGAKNYGYTF. In nucleotides, the CDR3 is TGTGCCACCAGTGGGCCTCAACAGGGGGCAAAAAACTATGGCTACACCTTC.

A word on this clonotype: Relative to the germline gene, one junction end is altered; a read error may explain this. The rearrangement uses TRBV7-9 and TRBJ2-6, with D perhaps TRBD1 (6 bases). CDR3 length: 16 residues. Germline V gene sequence: CDR1 SEHNR, CDR2 FQNEAQ (reference sequence). CDR3 nucleotide sequence: TGTGCCAGCAGCTTGCCCAGGGGTGCTGGGGCCAACGTCCGGACTTTC. This encodes CASSLPRGAGANVRTF.

This clonotype was picked up a small number of times. CDR3: CSAAEDPMGQPQHF. The DNA for the CDR3 is TGCAGTGCTGCGGAGGACCCGATGGGGCAGCCCCAGCATTTT. The V and J genes are TRBV20-1 and TRBJ1-5; D is unclear. Between the trimmed V and J ends, which lost 5 bases and 7 bases, there was a span of 18 bases. This CDR3 spans 14 amino acids. CDR1 DFQATT and CDR2 SNEGSKA come from the germline V gene (reference sequence).

The CDR3 loop reads CASKWTANTEAFF. CDR3 coding DNA: TGTGCCAGCAAATGGACAGCGAACACTGAAGCTTTCTTT. The chain combines TRBV28 with TRBJ1-1, with D possibly matching TRBD1 (6 bases). Germline V gene sequence: CDR1 MDHEN, CDR2 SYDVKM. V lost 7 bases and J 1 base, leaving 10 bases between the germline ends. The length of the CDR3 is 13 residues.

Ten or more counts support this clonotype. This sequence joins TRBV2 and TRBJ2-7; the D is unclear. Germline V CDR1 and CDR2: SNHLY, FYNNEI. V was pared by 6 bases and J by 2 bases, with 23 bases between. The CDR3 has 17 residues. The CDR3 loop is CASRGQGRPGLPYEQYF. The CDR3 nucleotides are TGTGCCAGCAGGGGTCAAGGGCGCCCAGGTTTGCCCTACGAGCAGTACTTC.

The sample holds a few counts of this clonotype. The chain has TRBV12-3 or TRBV12-4 and TRBJ2-3; D is uncertain. Trimming pared 5 bases from V and 3 bases from J, leaving 9 bases between. The CDR3 is 13 amino acids. CDR3 DNA sequence: TGTGCCAGCAGTCTCCATGGGACAGATACGCAGTATTTT. Its protein product is CASSLHGTDTQYF.

This chain joins TRBV24-1 and TRBJ2-5, with D hard to call. The CDR3 runs to 12 residues. Trimming shortened V by 2 bases and J by 11 bases, and 11 bases separated the two germline ends. CDR1 is KGHDR and CDR2 is SFDVKD in the germline V gene. The CDR3 DNA reads as TGTGCCACCAGTGATTCTAACGATGAGCAGTACTTC. Translating it yields CATSDSNDEQYF.

The sample holds a few counts of this clonotype. J is TRBJ2-3 and V is TRBV24-1, with D possibly called TRBD1 or TRBD2 (5 bases each). Trimming shortened V by 0 bases and J by 1 base, and 10 bases separated the two germline ends. CDR1 and CDR2 (germline): KGHDR, SFDVKD. CDR3 length: 16 residues. Written as DNA, the CDR3 is TGTGCCACCAGTGATTTGGCCGGGACCCGCACAGATACGCAGTATTTT. Its translation is CATSDLAGTRTDTQYF.

J is TRBJ2-5 and V is TRBV5-1; D may match TRBD1 or TRBD2 (5 bases each). The germline CDR1 and CDR2 sequences are SGHRS and YFSETQ. Trimming took off 0 bases at V and 0 bases at J, with 9 bases between the two ends. This CDR3 is 15 amino acids long. In DNA, the CDR3 is TGCGCCAGCAGCTTGGAACTAGGGGACCAAGAGACCCAGTACTTC. Protein product: CASSLELGDQETQYF. The variable domain in full, with the rest retrieved from reference TRBV5-1 and TRBJ2-5, is KAGVTQTPRYLIKTRGQQVTLSCSPISGHRSVSWYQQTPGQGLQFLFEYFSETQRNKGNFPGRFSGRQFSNSRSEMNVSTLELGDSALYLCASSLELGDQETQYFGPGTRLLVL.

This clonotype was recorded at least ten times. The chain employs TRBV12-3 or TRBV12-4 and TRBJ2-1; TRBD2 matches 8 bases. With 6 bases clipped from V and 3 bases from J, the junction kept 10 bases outside the gene matches. The CDR3 has 16 residues. The CDR3 DNA reads TGTGCCAGCAGCACCCGATTAGCGGGACGCTACAATGAGCAGTTCTTC. Amino acid sequence: CASSTRLAGRYNEQFF.

V is TRBV7-9 and J is TRBJ2-7; the match to TRBD1 covers 9 bases. With V trimmed by 5 bases and J by 3 bases, 14 bases remained unmatched. Germline V gene lookup returns CDR1 SEHNR and CDR2 FQNEAQ (reference sequence). This CDR3 contains 17 residues. CDR3 sequence (DNA): TGTGCCAGCAGCCCCTCCCCCGGACAGGGGAATGACTACGAGCAGTACTTC. This translates into CASSPSPGQGNDYEQYF.

There are many counts of this clonotype. CDR3 DNA sequence: TGTGCCAGCGGTTCGAGGTCCAGCGGCTACAATGAGCAGTTCTTC. Protein: CASGSRSSGYNEQFF. The chain recombines TRBV6-2 or TRBV6-3 with TRBJ2-1; D may be TRBD2 (5 bases). CDR3 length equals 15 residues. The germline V and J ends were trimmed by 8 bases and 3 bases, with 17 bases remaining between them. CDR1 is MNHEY and CDR2 is SVGEGT in the germline V gene.

The sample holds a few counts of this clonotype. This chain joins TRBV7-8 and TRBJ1-1; D gene unclear. CDR1 is SGHVS, CDR2 FQNEAQ, per germline. CDR3 size: 13 residues. Trimming pared 0 bases from V and 3 bases from J, leaving 5 bases between. CDR3 loop: CASSLALYTEAFF. CDR3 in DNA: TGTGCCAGCAGCTTAGCGCTTTACACTGAAGCTTTCTTT. Variable domain in full (rest from reference TRBV7-8 and TRBJ1-1): GAGVSQSPRYKVAKRGQDVALRCDPISGHVSLFWYQQALGQGPEFLTYFQNEAQLDKSGLPSDRFFAERPEGSVSTLKIQRTQQEDSAVYLCASSLALYTEAFFGQGTRLTVV.